The rows below give T cell receptor beta chains drawn from one sample of a study of T cell changes during pregnancy in multiple sclerosis. Clones were sequenced by immunoSEQ multiplex PCR, and TCRdb holds only the in-frame ones, with some missing. The data contain about 72,000 clones, roughly 91% of them singletons. The starting material was peripheral blood, obtained in the third trimester of pregnancy. All receptors come from a female donor in good health, enrolled as a control in a pregnancy study. Both conserved end residues are part of each CDR3. The D gene is left open where the match is weak. Size tells how often a clone was seen (once, few, many) or the class of an expanded clone, and some rows leave it out.

TRBD2	.	TRBJ2-3	TRBV6-5	TGTGCCAGCAGTGCCGGGACTAGCGGGGCAGATACGCAGTATTTT	CASSAGTSGADTQYF
.	.	TRBJ2-1	TRBV7-6	TGTGCCAGCAGCCCCCAGGGGGGAGGTCTCTACAATGAGCAGTTCTTC	CASSPQGGGLYNEQFF
.	.	TRBJ2-2	TRBV30	TGTGCCTGGCGACGGCCGGGGACCGGGGAGCTGTTTTTT	CAWRRPGTGELFF
.	.	TRBJ1-5	TRBV7-2	TGTGCCAGCAGCCCCTCGTCCGGTAGCAATCAGCCCCAGCATTTT	CASSPSSGSNQPQHF
.	.	TRBJ2-3	TRBV18	TGTGCCAGCTCACCAACTAGCACAGATACGCAGTATTTT	CASSPTSTDTQYF
TRBD1	.	TRBJ1-1	TRBV5-1	TGCGCCAGCAGCTTGAACAGGGGGGCCACTGAAGCTTTCTTT	CASSLNRGATEAFF
.	.	TRBJ1-5	TRBV6-5	TGTGCCAGCAGTTACGGACACCTTAGCAATCAGCCCCAGCATTTT	CASSYGHLSNQPQHF
TRBD1	once	TRBJ1-5	TRBV2	TGTGCCAGCAGTTCGAATCGGGACAGGGCGATTAATCAGCCCCAGCATTTT	CASSSNRDRAINQPQHF
.	.	TRBJ2-7	TRBV4-1	TGCGCCAGCAGCCAAGTTCCCGACATCATCTACGAGCAGTACTTC	CASSQVPDIIYEQYF
.	.	TRBJ1-5	TRBV30	TGTGCCTGGAGTGCATACAGAGATCAGCCCCAGCATTTT	CAWSAYRDQPQHF
.	.	TRBJ1-5	TRBV7-2	TGTGCCAGCAGCTTTAGGATGACAGCCCAGCCCCAGCATTTT	CASSFRMTAQPQHF
.	.	TRBJ2-7	TRBV15	TGTGCCACCAGCAGAGATCAGGGACTGGGGTACGAGCAGTACTTC	CATSRDQGLGYEQYF
.	.	TRBJ1-1	TRBV7-9	TGTGCCAGCAGCTTAGTTCGGGGATACACTGAAGCTTTCTTT	CASSLVRGYTEAFF
.	once	TRBJ2-7	TRBV28	TGTGCCAGCAATAGGGCGGGTCTCCTGTCTTACGAGCAGTACTTC	CASNRAGLLSYEQYF
.	.	TRBJ1-2	TRBV19	TGTGCCACCCTAAGTCTTCCGATCTATGGCTACACCTTC	CATLSLPIYGYTF
TRBD1	.	TRBJ1-1	TRBV18	TGTGCCAGCTCACCACGACAGGGGTTGGGGGACACTGAAGCTTTCTTT	CASSPRQGLGDTEAFF
TRBD2	once	TRBJ2-1	TRBV18	TGTGCCAGCTCACCAGGAGCGGGGGGCTACAATGAGCAGTTCTTC	CASSPGAGGYNEQFF
TRBD2	.	TRBJ2-3	TRBV7-2	TGTGCCAGCAGCTTAGGAGGCGGGAGAGCCACAGATACGCAGTATTTT	CASSLGGGRATDTQYF
TRBD2	.	TRBJ2-5	TRBV2	TGTGCCAGGGTCAGCGGGGCGTACTTC	CARVSGAYF
TRBD1	.	TRBJ2-3	TRBV18	TGTGCCAGCTCACCACAGGGCCAGGGGGCCTTAGATACGCAGTATTTT	CASSPQGQGALDTQYF
.	.	TRBJ2-1	TRBV11-3	TGTGCCAGCAGCTTAGAAGACAAGTGGGATGAGCAGTTCTTC	CASSLEDKWDEQFF
.	.	TRBJ2-2	TRBV15	TGTGCCACCTCACCCACCCCAGGGGTCGGGGAGCTGTTTTTT	CATSPTPGVGELFF
TRBD2	.	TRBJ2-7	TRBV5-1	TGCGCCAGCAGCTCGAAATCGGGGGGGTCCTATCCATACGAGCAGTACTTC	CASSSKSGGSYPYEQYF
TRBD2	.	TRBJ2-1	TRBV6-5	TGTGCCAGCAGTTACCTTAGCGGGGGGTGGCCCAATGAGCAGTTCTTC	CASSYLSGGWPNEQFF
TRBD1	.	TRBJ1-6	TRBV7-6	TGTGCCAGCAGCTTAGGAGGGACAGAAAGTAATTCACCCCTCCACTTT	CASSLGGTESNSPLHF
.	.	TRBJ1-5	TRBV7-9	TGTGCCAGCAGCTTATATGAATTGAAAGGGGGAGGCAATCAGCCCCAGCATTTT	CASSLYELKGGGNQPQHF
.	.	TRBJ1-1	TRBV7-2	TGTGCCAGCAGCTCACCGATGGCGGAATTCATGACTTTGGACACTGAAGCTTTCTTT	CASSSPMAEFMTLDTEAFF
.	.	TRBJ1-6	TRBV14	TGTGCCAGCAGCCACGTGGGGCTGTTAAATTCACCCCTCCACTTT	CASSHVGLLNSPLHF
.	.	TRBJ2-7	TRBV7-9	TGTGCCAGCAGCTTAGCGGGCTACTCCTACGAGCAGTACTTC	CASSLAGYSYEQYF
TRBD1	.	TRBJ1-6	TRBV18	TGTGCCAGCTCACCAAGCACAGGGGGTTATTCACCCCTCCACTTT	CASSPSTGGYSPLHF
.	once	TRBJ1-5	TRBV7-2	TGTGCCAGCAGCCAGACAGTGAACAATCAGCCCCAGCATTTT	CASSQTVNNQPQHF
.	.	TRBJ1-3	TRBV19	TGTGCCAGTATAGGGGCCGGGCGAACTGGAAACACCATATATTTT	CASIGAGRTGNTIYF
.	.	TRBJ2-3	TRBV5-6	TGTGCCAGCAGCTTGTCAGTCCCACAGTATTTT	CASSLSVPQYF
TRBD1	.	TRBJ2-6	TRBV27	TGTGCCAGCAGTCTGGGGACAGGCTCTGGGGCCAACGTCCTGACTTTC	CASSLGTGSGANVLTF